The 15 T cell receptor beta chains below come from one sample, sequenced in a study of technical replicates of blood from several donors. Repertoires were generated with immunoSEQ multiplex PCR, while TCRdb's copy carries only in-frame clones and drops some. The sample has some 89,000 clones, around 96% seen once; the top ten hold approximately 0.33%. The sequenced material came from T cells isolated from PBMCs. These receptors came from a human donor in good health.

The chain links TRBV28 to TRBJ2-7; 10 nucleotides match TRBD2. The CDR3 has 14 amino acids. The J segment lost 8 bases and the V segment lost 5 bases, leaving 9 bases of the junction unmatched. Germline CDR1 is MDHEN and CDR2 is SYDVKM. The CDR3 coding sequence is TGTGCCAGCAGTCCTCCGGCACTAGCGGGACAGCAGTACTTC. This gives the protein CASSPPALAGQQYF. Based on the CDR3 plus reference TRBV28 and TRBJ2-7, the full variable domain is DVKVTQSSRYLVKRTGEKVFLECVQDMDHENMFWYRQDPGLGLRLIYFSYDVKMKEKGDIPEGYSVSREKKERFSLILESASTNQTSMYLCASSPPALAGQQYFGPGTRLTVT.

The chain uses TRBV27 and TRBJ1-5, with D possibly TRBD1 on 6 matching bases. Trimming removed 8 bases at V and 7 bases at J, with 12 bases between. Germline CDR1 reads MNHEY; CDR2 reads SMNVEV (reference sequence). CDR3 length: 12 amino acids. CDR3 bases: TGTGCCAGCGGTCAGGGGCGACAGCCCCAGCATTTT. Translated, it gives CASGQGRQPQHF.

This clone was detected only once. The chain uses TRBV6-5 and TRBJ1-1; tentative D call: TRBD1 (6 bases). Germline-derived CDR1 and CDR2 are MNHEY and SVGAGI. CDR3 size: 13 residues. The V gene lost 6 bases and the J gene lost 4 bases, with 12 bases spanning the gap. The CDR3 DNA is TGTGCCAGCAGCCAACAGGGAAGCACTGAAGCTTTCTTT. Protein: CASSQQGSTEAFF.

The chain has TRBV19 and TRBJ1-2; D might be TRBD1 (6 bases). CDR1 LNHDA and CDR2 SQIVND come from the germline V gene (reference sequence). The CDR3 runs to 15 residues. Trimming stripped 9 bases from V and 1 base from J, with 18 bases between. CDR3 DNA sequence: TGTGCCAGCAGGGGCCCAGGGACATATAACTATGGCTACACCTTC. Its protein product is CASRGPGTYNYGYTF.

The CDR3 DNA reads as TGTGCCAGCAGTGGTGGGGACAGCTCCATTCCCTACGAGCAGTACTTC. Residues: CASSGGDSSIPYEQYF. This chain links TRBV28 with TRBJ2-7; the match to TRBD1 covers 7 bases. In germline, CDR1 is MDHEN, CDR2 SYDVKM. Trimming took 5 bases from V and 2 from J; bases not matched to a gene: 12. The CDR3 covers 16 residues.

The CDR3 region is CASTETGGYEQYF. DNA of the CDR3: TGTGCCAGCACAGAGACAGGGGGCTACGAGCAGTACTTC. The chain employs TRBV5-6 and TRBJ2-7, with TRBD1 identical over 9 bases. The length of the CDR3 is 13 residues. CDR1 SGHDT and CDR2 YYEEEE come from the germline V gene. The J segment lost 3 bases and the V segment lost 6 bases, leaving 4 bases of the junction unmatched.

The chain carries TRBV13 and TRBJ1-4, with TRBD1 matching 7 bases. The length of the CDR3 is 14 residues. Trimming took 2 bases from V and 4 from J; bases not matched to a gene: 1. CDR1 and CDR2 from the germline V gene are PRHDT and FYEKMQ (reference sequence). For the CDR3, the DNA is TGTGCCAGCAGCTTAAACAGGGGTAATGAAAAACTGTTTTTT. Encoded protein: CASSLNRGNEKLFF.

This CDR3 reads CASSLSGGSYEQYF. CDR3 sequence (DNA): TGTGCCAGCTCACTGTCGGGAGGATCCTACGAGCAGTACTTC. The rearrangement uses TRBV18 and TRBJ2-7, with TRBD2 identical over 7 bases. Germline loops: CDR1 KGHSH, CDR2 LQKENI. J lost 1 base, V lost 4 bases, and 4 bases had no gene match. CDR3 length: 14 residues. The full variable domain, completed using reference TRBV18 and TRBJ2-7, is NAGVMQNPRHLVRRRGQEARLRCSPMKGHSHVYWYRQLPEEGLKFMVYLQKENIIDESGMPKERFSAEFPKEGPSILRIQQVVRGDSAAYFCASSLSGGSYEQYFGPGTRLTVT.

This clone was seen just once. The chain joins TRBV18 to TRBJ1-5, with D possibly TRBD1 on 5 matching bases. This CDR3 spans 14 amino acids. Trimming took 6 bases from V and 2 from J, leaving 11 bases between them. Germline CDR1 is KGHSH and CDR2 is LQKENI. CDR3 residues: CASSQGLGNQPQHF. CDR3 DNA: TGTGCCAGCTCCCAGGGTCTGGGCAATCAGCCCCAGCATTTT. Supplemented by reference TRBV18 and TRBJ1-5, the full variable domain reads NAGVMQNPRHLVRRRGQEARLRCSPMKGHSHVYWYRQLPEEGLKFMVYLQKENIIDESGMPKERFSAEFPKEGPSILRIQQVVRGDSAAYFCASSQGLGNQPQHFGDGTRLSIL.

A single count supports this clone. The chain combines TRBV7-7 with TRBJ2-5; 7 bases are shared with TRBD2. This CDR3 region has 15 residues. The germline CDR1 and CDR2 sequences are SSHAT and FNYEAQ (reference sequence). This CDR3 is CASAVRAGAAETQYF. CDR3 bases: TGTGCTAGCGCTGTACGGGCGGGAGCGGCCGAGACCCAGTACTTC.

The chain uses TRBV7-9 and TRBJ1-1; D is possibly TRBD1 (5 bases). The CDR3 is 14 amino acids. V was trimmed by 1 base and J by 11 bases, leaving 17 bases between them. Germline-derived CDR1 and CDR2 are SEHNR and FQNEAQ (reference sequence). CDR3 protein: CASSLVVGGSGAFF. CDR3 bases: TGTGCCAGCAGCTTAGTAGTCGGGGGTTCGGGGGCTTTCTTT.

The genes are TRBV11-3 and TRBJ2-1; D is undetermined. The CDR3 spans 11 residues. Germline-derived CDR1 and CDR2 are SGHNT and YENEEA. The V end lost 1 base, the J end lost 10 bases, and 5 bases lay between the germline ends. CDR3 nucleotide sequence: TGTGCCAGCAGCTTAGGCAGGGAGCAGTTCTTC. It codes for CASSLGREQFF.

V gene TRBV7-9 combines with J gene TRBJ2-7; tentatively, D is TRBD2 (6 bases). Germline V gene lookup returns CDR1 SEHNR and CDR2 FQNEAQ (reference sequence). V was cut by 6 bases and J by 2 bases, with 17 bases left in between. The length of the CDR3 is 15 residues. For the CDR3, the DNA is TGTGCCAGCAGATCCCGGGGACTGACAACCTACGAGCAGTACTTC. It yields the protein CASRSRGLTTYEQYF.

The V gene is TRBV28, the J gene TRBJ2-3; the match to TRBD1 covers 7 bases. The CDR3 is 15 residues long. V lost 2 bases to trimming and J lost 2 bases; unmatched junction nucleotides: 4. Germline V gives CDR1 MDHEN, CDR2 SYDVKM. This CDR3 reads CASSLGTAYTDTQYF. CDR3 bases: TGTGCCAGCAGTTTAGGGACAGCATACACAGATACGCAGTATTTT. The entire variable domain, with the rest obtained from reference TRBV28 and TRBJ2-3, is as follows: DVKVTQSSRYLVKRTGEKVFLECVQDMDHENMFWYRQDPGLGLRLIYFSYDVKMKEKGDIPEGYSVSREKKERFSLILESASTNQTSMYLCASSLGTAYTDTQYFGPGTRLTVL.

The chain uses TRBV18 and TRBJ1-1, with D possibly TRBD1 on 6 matching bases. This CDR3 is built from 14 residues. The V end lost 3 bases, the J end lost 1 base, and 9 bases lay between the germline ends. Germline CDR1 KGHSH, CDR2 LQKENI. The CDR3 region has the DNA TGTGCCAGCTCACCTCGACAGGAGAACACTGAAGCTTTCTTT. Amino acids: CASSPRQENTEAFF.